Below, 22 T cell receptor beta chains from the same sample are listed, as sequenced in a study of cytomegalovirus exposure and HLA in healthy donors. The primer mix had 60 Vbeta and 13 Jbeta primers. Using immunoSEQ multiplex PCR, the repertoire was profiled, and TCRdb retains in-frame clones only, with some absent. The sample lists 150,000 to 160,000 clones; 80% were seen once. Input material: PBMCs. These receptor sequences come from a man in his thirties or forties in good health and CMV-seropositive.

The chain employs TRBV6-6 and TRBJ2-7; D call uncertain. The CDR3 has 12 residues. Trimming stripped 10 bases from V and 5 bases from J, with 15 bases between. Germline V gives CDR1 MNHNY, CDR2 SVGAGI (reference sequence). The CDR3: CATITGYNEQYF. The CDR3 DNA sequence: TGTGCCACCATTACGGGTTACAACGAGCAGTACTTC.

The CDR3, as DNA: TGTGCCAGTAGTATAAGTGGGGCGAAAGGCGGGGAGCTGTTTTTT. Translating it yields CASSISGAKGGELFF. This rearrangement joins TRBV19 to TRBJ2-2; D perhaps matches TRBD1 (5 bases). V lost 2 bases to trimming and J lost 7 bases, with 14 bases between them. CDR1 and CDR2 from the germline V gene are LNHDA and SQIVND (reference sequence). This CDR3 spans 15 amino acids. Full variable domain (remainder filled in from reference TRBV19 and TRBJ2-2): DGGITQSPKYLFRKEGQNVTLSCEQNLNHDAMYWYRQDPGQGLRLIYYSQIVNDFQKGDIAEGYSVSREKKESFPLTVTSAQKNPTAFYLCASSISGAKGGELFFGEGSRLTVL.

The rearrangement joins TRBV7-8 to TRBJ2-1, with 11 bases aligning to TRBD2. Germline values: CDR1 SGHVS, CDR2 FQNEAQ. The CDR3 length is 21 residues. With 0 bases clipped from V and 2 bases from J, the junction kept 15 bases outside the gene matches. CDR3 residues: CASSLAGTVGTSGAPYNEQFF. In DNA, the CDR3 is TGTGCCAGCAGCTTAGCGGGGACGGTAGGGACTAGCGGAGCTCCCTACAATGAGCAGTTCTTC. The full variable domain, rest sourced from reference TRBV7-8 and TRBJ2-1, is GAGVSQSPRYKVAKRGQDVALRCDPISGHVSLFWYQQALGQGPEFLTYFQNEAQLDKSGLPSDRFFAERPEGSVSTLKIQRTQQEDSAVYLCASSLAGTVGTSGAPYNEQFFGPGTRLTVL.

This clone turned up a few times. The chain couples TRBV28 to TRBJ2-1; D possibly corresponds to TRBD1 (6 bases). Trimming removed 6 bases at V and 8 bases at J, with 20 bases between. This CDR3 comprises 15 residues. Germline values: CDR1 MDHEN, CDR2 SYDVKM. The CDR3 nucleotides read TGTGCCAGCAGGCCAACTAACCAGGGGTGGCATGAGCAGTTCTTC. Encoded protein: CASRPTNQGWHEQFF.

The chain combines TRBV12-5 with TRBJ2-3, with D unclear. V lost 2 bases to trimming and J lost 4 bases, with 4 bases between them. Germline CDR1 and CDR2: LGHNT and FRNRAP. This CDR3 is 12 amino acids long. This chain's CDR3 is CASGLTPDTQYF. CDR3 sequence (DNA): TGTGCTAGTGGTTTGACACCAGATACGCAGTATTTT.

This clone was seen a few times. The chain carries TRBV5-1 and TRBJ2-2, with 15 nucleotides matching TRBD2. The V and J ends lost 4 bases and 3 bases, in that order; junction bases with no gene match: 4. This CDR3 has 17 amino acids. The germline V gene has CDR1 SGHRS and CDR2 YFSETQ. The CDR3 protein is CASSPGLAGGHTGELFF. In DNA form, the CDR3 reads TGCGCCAGCAGCCCGGGACTAGCGGGAGGTCACACCGGGGAGCTGTTTTTT.

The chain links TRBV19 to TRBJ2-1, with D possibly matching TRBD2 (6 bases). V was trimmed by 0 bases and J by 8 bases, leaving 23 bases between them. In germline, CDR1 is LNHDA, CDR2 SQIVND (reference sequence). This CDR3 contains 18 residues. The CDR3 reads CASSIDASEEGGADEQFF. CDR3 in DNA: TGTGCCAGTAGTATAGATGCTAGCGAGGAGGGTGGTGCCGATGAGCAGTTCTTC.

The chain joins TRBV27 to TRBJ1-6; 8 bases are shared with TRBD1. V lost 5 bases to trimming and J lost 7 bases; unmatched junction nucleotides: 10. Germline CDR1 MNHEY, CDR2 SMNVEV (reference sequence). The CDR3 has 16 residues. CDR3: CASSTTRTGLNSPLHF. CDR3 DNA sequence: TGTGCCAGCAGTACGACTAGGACAGGGTTAAATTCACCCCTCCACTTT.

Notes on this clone: The junction shows a germline mismatch at one end, possibly a read error. The rearrangement links TRBV30 to TRBJ2-5; TRBD2 agrees at 8 bases. The germline V gene has CDR1 GTSNPN and CDR2 SVGIG (reference sequence). The CDR3 extends over 14 amino acids. The CDR3 DNA is TGTACCTGGAGTTTAACGGGAGGGCGAGAGACCCAGTACTTC. This encodes CTWSLTGGRETQYF.

This clone was detected only once. V usage is TRBV6-1 and J usage is TRBJ2-7, with D perhaps TRBD2 (6 bases). The CDR3 runs 15 residues. Germline V gene data show CDR1 as MNHNS and CDR2 as SASEGT. The V gene lost 6 bases and the J gene lost 3 bases, with 18 bases spanning the gap. DNA of the CDR3: TGTGCCAGCAGCCTTTACCGGGACTCACTCTACGAGCAGTACTTC. As protein: CASSLYRDSLYEQYF.

The CDR3 loop reads CASSAGTGPYEQYF. CDR3 DNA: TGTGCCAGCTCAGCCGGGACAGGGCCCTACGAGCAGTACTTC. The chain carries TRBV18 and TRBJ2-7; 9 bases fit TRBD1. Germline lookup yields CDR1 KGHSH and CDR2 LQKENI. The V and J ends lost 5 bases and 2 bases, in that order; junction bases with no gene match: 4. CDR3 size: 14 residues.

The rearrangement uses TRBV7-4 and TRBJ2-4; 7 bases agree with TRBD2. This CDR3 comprises 12 residues. Trimming took 4 bases from V and 9 from J; bases not matched to a gene: 3. Per the germline V gene, CDR1 is SGHVT and CDR2 is SQSDAQ. Here the CDR3 reads CASSSGGSIQYF. Here the CDR3 DNA reads TGTGCCAGCAGCTCGGGAGGTAGCATTCAGTACTTC.

The chain recombines TRBV28 with TRBJ2-7, with 10 nucleotides matching TRBD1. The CDR3 length is 15 residues. Germline values: CDR1 MDHEN, CDR2 SYDVKM. With V trimmed by 6 bases and J by 5 bases, 10 bases remained unmatched. The DNA of the CDR3 is TGTGCCAGCAGGGGATCCGGGACAGGGGACCACGAGCAGTACTTC. The encoded protein is CASRGSGTGDHEQYF.

The chain joins TRBV9 to TRBJ2-5, with D uncertain. Germline CDR1 and CDR2: SGDLS and YYNGEE. There are 14 residues in the CDR3. With 0 bases removed from V and 1 base from J, the gap between germline ends came to 7 bases. CDR3 nucleotides: TGTGCCAGCAGCGTAGGTCTTCTCCAAGAGACCCAGTACTTC. It codes for CASSVGLLQETQYF.

The rearrangement joins TRBV27 to TRBJ2-3, with 9 bases matching TRBD1. Germline V gene data show CDR1 as MNHEY and CDR2 as SMNVEV (reference sequence). The CDR3 has 15 amino acids. The junction had 3 bases not matched to a gene; V was cut back by 2 bases and J by 3 bases. In nucleotides, the CDR3 is TGTGCCAGCAGTTTACTCGGGACAGGGACAGATACGCAGTATTTT. It is translated as CASSLLGTGTDTQYF.

The chain links TRBV7-2 to TRBJ2-7; D is perhaps TRBD1 (6 bases). The germline V gene encodes CDR1 SGHTA and CDR2 FQGNSA. The V end was cut by 0 bases, the J end by 6 bases, with 12 bases between. CDR3 length: 14 residues. The CDR3 region is CASSLAYRVAEQYF. The CDR3 nucleotides read TGTGCCAGCAGCTTAGCGTACAGGGTTGCCGAGCAGTACTTC. The full variable domain, its missing parts supplied by reference TRBV7-2 and TRBJ2-7, is GAGVSQSPSNKVTEKGKDVELRCDPISGHTALYWYRQSLGQGLEFLIYFQGNSAPDKSGLPSDRFSAERTGGSVSTLTIQRTQQEDSAVYLCASSLAYRVAEQYFGPGTRLTVT.

The gene calls are TRBV7-3 and TRBJ2-7; 13 positions match TRBD2. CDR1 is SGHTA and CDR2 is FQGTGA in the germline V gene. Trimming removed 5 bases from V and 5 bases from J; junction bases left unmatched: 9. The CDR3 runs to 16 residues. The CDR3, as DNA: TGTGCCAGCAGCCATCGGACTAGCGGGAGTTTCGACGAGCAGTACTTC. Translation: CASSHRTSGSFDEQYF.

The gene calls are TRBV21-1 and TRBJ2-5; TRBD2 reflects the table's D call only, with no check against the DNA. Judging by the DNA end, TRBJ2-7 fits better; the J call may be wrong. TRBV21-1 is described as a pseudogene. CDR3 length equals 17 residues. In DNA, the CDR3 is TGTGCCAGCAGCAAAGGGACGGAGGCCAGAAGACACTACGAGCAGTACTTC. Its protein product is CASSKGTEARRHYEQYF.

Of note for this clone: A junction end diverges from the germline sequence, so it may reflect a read error. This chain links TRBV7-9 with TRBJ2-7; 8 positions agree with TRBD1. The CDR3 spans 14 residues. The germline CDR1 and CDR2 sequences are SEHNR and FQNEAQ (reference sequence). CDR3 bases: TGTTCCAGCAGCTCGCCGGGACAGGACTACGAGCAGTACTTC. Translation: CSSSSPGQDYEQYF. The whole variable domain, filled in from reference TRBV7-9 and TRBJ2-7, reads DTGVSQNPRHKITKRGQNVTFRCDPISEHNRLYWYRQTLGQGPEFLTYFQNEAQLEKSRLLSDRFSAERPKGSFSTLEIQRTEQGDSAMYLCSSSSPGQDYEQYFGPGTRLTVT.

The V and J genes are TRBV5-6 and TRBJ2-5; 7 bases align to TRBD1. The J call may be faulty, since TRBJ2-7 better matches the DNA end. CDR3 size: 16 residues. The germline V gene has CDR1 SGHDT and CDR2 YYEEEE. This CDR3 is CASSSRGTVGSYEQYF. DNA for the CDR3: TGTGCCAGCAGCTCGAGGGGGACAGTAGGCTCCTACGAGCAGTACTTC.

This clone was seen more than once but under ten times. This chain connects TRBV28 to TRBJ2-1; 14 bases agree with TRBD2. Germline V gene data show CDR1 as MDHEN and CDR2 as SYDVKM. The CDR3 covers 15 residues. The junction had 4 bases not matched to a gene; V was cut back by 5 bases and J by 7 bases. The CDR3 DNA is TGTGCCAGCAGTCCCGGGACTAGCGGGAGAAATGAGCAGTTCTTC. Protein: CASSPGTSGRNEQFF.

This rearrangement joins TRBV5-6 to TRBJ1-6; no reliable D call. The CDR3 consists of 12 residues. Trimming shortened V by 5 bases and J by 7 bases, and 7 bases separated the two germline ends. Looked up from germline, CDR1 is SGHDT and CDR2 is YYEEEE. The CDR3 here is CASSSGNSPLHF. CDR3 nucleotides: TGTGCCAGCAGTTCGGGGAATTCACCCCTCCACTTT.